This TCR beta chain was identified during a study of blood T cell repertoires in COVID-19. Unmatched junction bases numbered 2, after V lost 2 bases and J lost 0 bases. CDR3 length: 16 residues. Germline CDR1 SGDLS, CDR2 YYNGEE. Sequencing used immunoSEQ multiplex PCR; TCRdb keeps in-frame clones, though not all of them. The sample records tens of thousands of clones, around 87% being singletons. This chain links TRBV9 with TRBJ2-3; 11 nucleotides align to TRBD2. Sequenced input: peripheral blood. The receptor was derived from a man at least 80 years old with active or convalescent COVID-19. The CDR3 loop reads CASSVRLAGSTDTQYF. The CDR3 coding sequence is TGTGCCAGCAGCGTCAGACTAGCGGGAAGCACAGATACGCAGTATTTT.